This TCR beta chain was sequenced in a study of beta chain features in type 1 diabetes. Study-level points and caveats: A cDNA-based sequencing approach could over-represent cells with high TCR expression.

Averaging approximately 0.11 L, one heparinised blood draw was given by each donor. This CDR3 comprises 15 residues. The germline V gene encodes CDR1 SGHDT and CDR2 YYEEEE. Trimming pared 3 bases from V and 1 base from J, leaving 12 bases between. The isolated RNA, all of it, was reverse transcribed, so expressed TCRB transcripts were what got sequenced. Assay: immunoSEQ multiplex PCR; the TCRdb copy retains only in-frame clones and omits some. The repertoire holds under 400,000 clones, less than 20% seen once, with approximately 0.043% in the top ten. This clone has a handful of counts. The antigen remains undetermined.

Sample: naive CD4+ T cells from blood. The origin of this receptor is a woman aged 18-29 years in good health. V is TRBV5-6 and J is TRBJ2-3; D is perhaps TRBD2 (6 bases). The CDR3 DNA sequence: TGTGCCAGCAGCTCGAGAGGCGGGGGCACAGATACGCAGTATTTT. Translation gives CASSSRGGGTDTQYF.